This TCR beta chain is drawn from a study of blood T cell repertoires in COVID-19. Study-wide background: Sample material is recorded as cDNA or gDNA derived from T cells, B-cell-depleted T cells, or PBMCs.

Using immunoSEQ multiplex PCR, the repertoire was profiled, and TCRdb retains in-frame clones only, with some absent. The data contain over 300,000 clones, 75% to 90% of them singletons. The CDR3 length is 17 residues. Sequencing was done on a sample of PBMCs or T cells enriched from blood (not recorded which). The rearrangement uses TRBV21-1 and TRBJ1-5; TRBD1, as called in the table, went unchecked against the DNA. TRBV21-1 is assigned pseudogene status. The clonotype comes from a young man who had recovered from COVID-19. The CDR3, as DNA: TGTGCCAGCACCAAAAGCAGGGTTTGGTCGGGCAATCAGCCCCAGCATTTT. Amino acid sequence: CASTKSRVWSGNQPQHF.